This T cell receptor (beta chain) is from a study of blood T cell repertoires in COVID-19. About the research overall: The United States, Italy and Spain were the sources of the acute and convalescent COVID-19 samples.

J lost 8 bases, V lost 1 base, and 2 bases had no gene match. The length of the CDR3 is 15 residues. Germline V gene data show CDR1 as LGHDT and CDR2 as YNNKEL (reference sequence). In the study's own analysis: Reference gene primer amplification in the assay estimated nucleated cell counts. Measured with immunoSEQ multiplex PCR; TCRdb has only the in-frame clones, and not every one. V, J and clone size are taken as reported in that table, and D and trimming were inferred from the DNA itself. The data show approximately 150,000 clones, roughly 82% seen once. Cohort assignment relied on participant-reported clinical history.

This sequence originates from a man aged 50-59 years who had recovered from COVID-19. The rearrangement links TRBV3-1 (or the pseudogene TRBV3-2) to TRBJ2-3, with 14 bases lining up with TRBD2. The sequenced sample was PBMCs or T cells enriched from blood (not recorded which). The CDR3 spells CASSQGLAGGGTQYF. In DNA form, the CDR3 reads TGTGCCAGCAGCCAAGGACTAGCGGGGGGGGGTACGCAGTATTTT.